These 25 T cell receptor beta chains were all obtained from the same sample, sequenced in a study of blood T cell repertoires in COVID-19 (dated by TCRdb to the early 2020s). The library was obtained by the immunoSEQ multiplex PCR assay. TCRdb limited this immuneACCESS table to in-frame rearrangements with V and J called. A share of clones is missing; checked studies link under half to unresolved V genes, and the rest is unexplained. Recorded for this sample are about 200,000 clones; 90% of them occurred a single time. Of the sample, over 1% is held by the ten largest clones. The sample was PBMCs or T cells enriched from blood (not recorded which). These receptors came from a man younger than 40 who had recovered from COVID-19.

The sample holds one count of this clone. The rearrangement uses TRBV6-2 or TRBV6-3 and TRBJ1-1; D not certain. This CDR3 comprises 14 residues. Between the trimmed V and J ends, which lost 5 bases and 0 bases, there was a span of 10 bases. Germline V lookup: CDR1 MNHEY, CDR2 SVGEGT. CDR3 DNA sequence: TGTGCCAGCAGTCGCCTAAGTATGAACACTGAAGCTTTCTTT. It is translated as CASSRLSMNTEAFF.

The V call is TRBV11-2, the J call TRBJ2-6, with TRBD1 as a possible D gene (6 bases). This CDR3 region has 17 residues. CDR1 is SGHAT, CDR2 FQNNGV, per germline. Trimming removed 0 bases from V and 2 bases from J, with 11 bases in between. DNA for the CDR3: TGTGCCAGCAGCTTAGATCCCCCAGGGGCTGGGGCCAACGTCCTGACTTTC. This encodes CASSLDPPGAGANVLTF.

The rearrangement joins TRBV11-2 to TRBJ2-5, with D possibly matching TRBD1 (5 bases). Trimming left V 3 bases short and J 5 bases short, with 16 bases between. The CDR3 has 15 amino acids. Looked up from germline, CDR1 is SGHAT and CDR2 is FQNNGV. In DNA form, the CDR3 reads TGTGCCAGCAGCTTCCGCAGGGTGGTCGGGGAGACCCAGTACTTC. Encoded protein: CASSFRRVVGETQYF.

The chain uses TRBV21-1 and TRBJ1-5; the D segment call TRBD1 is taken from the table without a DNA check. TRBV21-1 is a known pseudogene. This CDR3 has 16 residues. CDR3 sequence reads: CASSKKLRQSNQPQHF. The CDR3 DNA reads as TGTGCCAGCAGCAAAAAGCTACGACAGAGCAATCAGCCCCAGCATTTT.

The chain joins TRBV10-3 to TRBJ2-7, with 14 bases that match TRBD2. The V and J ends lost 3 bases and 3 bases, in that order; junction bases with no gene match: 1. Germline CDR1 is ENHRY and CDR2 is SYGVKD. This CDR3 contains 15 residues. The CDR3 sequence is CAISDGTSGGYEQYF. CDR3 DNA: TGTGCCATCAGTGACGGGACTAGCGGGGGCTACGAGCAGTACTTC.

This chain uses TRBV11-2 with TRBJ1-6; 7 bases are shared with TRBD1. With V trimmed by 5 bases and J by 6 bases, 10 bases remained unmatched. Germline lookup yields CDR1 SGHAT and CDR2 FQNNGV. This CDR3 is 16 amino acids long. The CDR3 is CASSQFRQGGNSPLHF. The CDR3, as DNA: TGTGCCAGCAGCCAATTTCGACAGGGAGGTAATTCACCCCTCCACTTT.

The chain recombines TRBV11-2 with TRBJ2-4, with 8 positions matching TRBD2. The V gene end was trimmed by 5 bases and the J gene end by 0 bases; junction bases not matched to a gene: 12. Per the germline V gene, CDR1 is SGHAT and CDR2 is FQNNGV. The CDR3 spans 18 residues. The CDR3 here is CASSPDGRAGLAKNIQYF. The CDR3 coding sequence is TGTGCCAGCAGCCCAGACGGGAGGGCCGGGCTAGCCAAAAACATTCAGTACTTC.

The chain carries TRBV6-1 and TRBJ2-1; D not certain. Trimming pared 5 bases from V and 10 bases from J, leaving 15 bases between. From germline, CDR1 is MNHNS and CDR2 SASEGT. The length of the CDR3 is 13 residues. DNA of the CDR3: TGTGCCAGCAGTTCCTTCCTTTGGGCGGAGCAGTTCTTC. This codes for CASSSFLWAEQFF.

The V gene is TRBV27, the J gene TRBJ1-3; D ambiguous. The CDR3 loop spans 13 amino acids. Trimming pared 2 bases from V and 11 bases from J, leaving 13 bases between. Germline V lookup: CDR1 MNHEY, CDR2 SMNVEV (reference sequence). The CDR3 DNA is TGTGCCAGCAGTTTAAGTCCCAGCGCTCCCATATATTTT. Amino acids: CASSLSPSAPIYF.

V usage is TRBV5-5 and J usage is TRBJ1-5; no clear D. There are 17 residues in the CDR3. Germline V CDR1 and CDR2: SGHKS, YYEKEE (reference sequence). V dropped 2 bases and J dropped 5 bases, with 20 bases sitting between them. In DNA, the CDR3 is TGTGCCAGCAGCTTATCTTGGCTACGGGGTGAGTATCAGCCCCAGCATTTT. Translation gives CASSLSWLRGEYQPQHF.

The gene calls are TRBV21-1 and TRBJ2-7; the D call of TRBD1 is as the table states it, not checked on the DNA. TRBV21-1 is marked as a pseudogene. CDR3 size: 18 residues. The CDR3 reads CARGWGLAESLSSYEQYF. CDR3 nucleotide sequence: TGTGCCAGGGGATGGGGCTTGGCGGAGTCCTTGAGCTCCTACGAGCAGTACTTC.

The CDR3 here is CASSDWTGRGYTF. Written as DNA, the CDR3 is TGTGCCAGCAGTGACTGGACAGGGAGGGGCTACACCTTC. This chain uses TRBV6-2 or TRBV6-3 with TRBJ1-2, with 8 nucleotides matching TRBD1. Germline V gene lookup returns CDR1 MNHEY and CDR2 SVGEGT. The J segment lost 8 bases and the V segment lost 5 bases, leaving 7 bases of the junction unmatched. The CDR3 is 13 residues long.

The V call is TRBV7-6, the J call TRBJ2-3; the match to TRBD1 covers 9 bases. Germline assignment: CDR1 SGHVS and CDR2 FNYEAQ. The CDR3 contains 15 residues. V trimming: 1 base; J trimming: 4 bases; junction bases outside the gene matches: 3. The DNA for the CDR3 is TGTGCCAGCAGCTTAGATCGGACAGGGGCAGATACGCAGTATTTT. This codes for CASSLDRTGADTQYF.

About this clone itself: The sample holds other DNA sequences that translate to the same CDR3. The V and J genes are TRBV7-2 and TRBJ2-7; TRBD1 matches 8 bases. CDR1 SGHTA and CDR2 FQGNSA come from the germline V gene. The CDR3 totals 15 residues. V lost 5 bases to trimming and J lost 0 bases; unmatched junction nucleotides: 6. The CDR3 sequence: CASSLAGTGSYEQYF. CDR3 nucleotides: TGTGCCAGCAGCCTGGCCGGGACAGGCTCCTACGAGCAGTACTTC.

The rearrangement uses TRBV15 and TRBJ1-5; 10 bases are a match to TRBD1. CDR3 length equals 14 residues. J lost 6 bases, V lost 7 bases, and 6 bases had no gene match. The germline V gene has CDR1 LNHNV and CDR2 YYDKDF (reference sequence). CDR3 in amino acids: CATTRDRGPQPQHF. CDR3 DNA: TGTGCCACCACCCGGGACAGGGGCCCTCAGCCCCAGCATTTT.

This chain connects TRBV30 to TRBJ2-7; weak D call: TRBD2 (5 bases). V dropped 3 bases and J dropped 0 bases, with 15 bases sitting between them. CDR1 is GTSNPN, CDR2 SVGIG, per germline (reference sequence). There are 15 residues in the CDR3. In DNA, the CDR3 is TGTGCCTGGAGCAAACGGGGAAAAGGCTCCTACGAGCAGTACTTC. Its protein is CAWSKRGKGSYEQYF.

The rearrangement joins TRBV7-9 to TRBJ2-3; TRBD2 matches 8 bases. V shed 5 bases and J 5 bases; nucleotides not matched to a gene: 6. This CDR3 comprises 14 residues. The germline V gene encodes CDR1 SEHNR and CDR2 FQNEAQ (reference sequence). DNA for the CDR3: TGTGCCAGCAGCACCACCGGGACTAGAGATACGCAGTATTTT. Translated: CASSTTGTRDTQYF.

V gene TRBV27 combines with J gene TRBJ2-3, with 7 bases identical to TRBD1. Germline-derived CDR1 and CDR2 are MNHEY and SMNVEV (reference sequence). This CDR3 contains 14 residues. With V trimmed by 2 bases and J by 8 bases, 7 bases remained unmatched. CDR3 sequence (DNA): TGTGCCAGCAGTTTACAGGGGACAGACCTTACGCAGTATTTT. This translates into CASSLQGTDLTQYF.

The chain is built from TRBV7-2 and TRBJ1-1; 9 nucleotides match TRBD1. The CDR3 spans 13 residues. Losses at the gene ends were 2 bases for V and 11 bases for J; bases not matched to a gene: 6. Germline V gene sequence: CDR1 SGHTA, CDR2 FQGNSA. CDR3 loop: CASSLRTGGRAFF. In DNA form, the CDR3 reads TGTGCCAGCAGCTTAAGAACAGGGGGCAGGGCTTTCTTT.

V and J are TRBV11-2 and TRBJ2-5, with 8 positions matching TRBD2. There are 16 residues in the CDR3. J was trimmed by 0 bases and V by 2 bases; bases with no gene match: 5. In germline, CDR1 is SGHAT, CDR2 FQNNGV. The CDR3 DNA follows: TGTGCCAGCAGCTTATTAGCGGGGATAAACCAAGAGACCCAGTACTTC. This gives the protein CASSLLAGINQETQYF.

The V and J genes are TRBV27 and TRBJ1-2; D possibly corresponds to TRBD1 (6 bases). The germline gives CDR1 MNHEY, CDR2 SMNVEV (reference sequence). The CDR3 has 16 residues. V shed 1 base and J shed 4 bases, with 16 bases lying between them. The CDR3 protein is CASSLFVGARVYGYTF. For the CDR3, the DNA is TGTGCCAGCAGTTTATTTGTGGGGGCGCGGGTCTATGGCTACACCTTC.

The chain has TRBV24-1 and TRBJ1-1, with TRBD1 matching over 9 bases. The V gene's germline CDR1 is KGHDR and CDR2 SFDVKD. This CDR3 is built from 15 residues. J gave up 1 base and V 5 bases, and 4 bases lay outside the gene matches. This CDR3 reads CATSGPGQGNTEAFF. CDR3 DNA: TGTGCCACCAGTGGCCCGGGACAGGGGAACACTGAAGCTTTCTTT.

The V and J genes are TRBV4-1 and TRBJ2-7; tentatively, D is TRBD2 (6 bases). The CDR3 totals 14 residues. Germline V lookup: CDR1 MGHRA, CDR2 YSYEKL. V shed 1 base and J shed 4 bases, with 11 bases lying between them. This CDR3 is CASSQVGGVYEQYF. The CDR3 bases are TGCGCCAGCAGCCAAGTTGGAGGGGTGTACGAGCAGTACTTC.

The genes are TRBV7-2 and TRBJ2-7, with D maybe TRBD2 (6 bases). From germline, CDR1 is SGHTA and CDR2 FQGNSA. V lost 6 bases, J lost 3 bases, and 9 bases lay in between. The CDR3 sequence is 12 residues long. The chain's CDR3 is CASSPTSYEQYF. The CDR3 nucleotides are TGTGCCAGCAGTCCGACTAGCTACGAGCAGTACTTC.

The rearrangement links TRBV7-2 to TRBJ2-2; maybe TRBD1 (6 bases). This CDR3 has 15 amino acids. Trimming pared 6 bases from V and 3 bases from J, leaving 14 bases between. CDR1 and CDR2 (germline): SGHTA, FQGNSA. The DNA for the CDR3 is TGTGCCAGCAGTAACAGGGATGGCTACACCGGGGAGCTGTTTTTT. This translates into CASSNRDGYTGELFF.